This entry lists 18 T cell receptor beta chains sequenced from one sample in a study of PD-1 blockade in classical Hodgkin lymphoma (dated by TCRdb to about 2020). Sample time point, as interpreted from the label and publication: cycle 2 day 1 (C2D1) of nivolumab. Every trial patient had relapsed following autologous stem cell transplantation, and prior brentuximab vedotin exposure was what differed among cohorts A, B and C. The library was generated by the immunoSEQ multiplex PCR assay. What TCRdb holds here is the immuneACCESS table cut down to in-frame rearrangements. Part of the clones is not present; checked against another copy, under half of the missing clones reflect an unresolved V gene, and the others are unexplained. A total of roughly 41,000 clones appear in this sample, 80% to 90% of them only once. Around 7.7% of the sample comes from the top ten. This specimen was peripheral blood mononuclear cells (PBMCs), taken before the second cycle of nivolumab. The receptor source for this set is a human donor with classical Hodgkin lymphoma.

The V gene is TRBV9, the J gene TRBJ1-6; D is possibly TRBD1 (5 bases). V gave up 3 bases and J gave up 0 bases, with 7 bases separating them. This CDR3 has 15 amino acids. In germline, CDR1 is SGDLS, CDR2 YYNGEE. CDR3 bases: TGTGCCAGCAGCGGGGGGAGCTCCTATAATTCACCCCTCCACTTT. Protein: CASSGGSSYNSPLHF. Variable domain in full (rest from reference TRBV9 and TRBJ1-6): DSGVTQTPKHLITATGQRVTLRCSPRSGDLSVYWYQQSLDQGLQFLIQYYNGEERAKGNILERFSAQQFPDLHSELNLSSLELGDSALYFCASSGGSSYNSPLHFGNGTRLTVT.

V and J are TRBV25-1 and TRBJ2-5; TRBD1 matches 11 bases. The J call may be incorrect, as the DNA end agrees better with TRBJ2-7. The CDR3 spans 12 residues. The germline CDR1 and CDR2 sequences are MGHDK and SYGVNS. The CDR3 is CATGQGAYEQYF. DNA for the CDR3: TGTGCCACGGGACAGGGGGCCTACGAGCAGTACTTC.

The J gene is TRBJ1-2, the V gene TRBV10-2; D unclear. Germline V CDR1 and CDR2: WSHSY, SAAADI. The germline V and J ends were trimmed by 4 bases and 5 bases, with 11 bases remaining between them. This CDR3 has 13 amino acids. As DNA, the CDR3 is TGCGCCAGCAGTGCCGGGATCCTATATGGCTACACCTTC. Translated: CASSAGILYGYTF.

The chain joins TRBV9 to TRBJ2-1, with TRBD1 as a possible D gene (5 bases). Trimming shortened V by 1 base and J by 1 base, and 6 bases separated the two germline ends. Germline lookup yields CDR1 SGDLS and CDR2 YYNGEE. The CDR3 has 14 residues. The chain's CDR3 is CASSVRGSYNEQFF. The CDR3 bases are TGTGCCAGCAGCGTAAGGGGATCCTACAATGAGCAGTTCTTC.

The genes are TRBV10-3 and TRBJ1-1, with 10 positions matching TRBD1. CDR1 and CDR2 from the germline V gene are ENHRY and SYGVKD. The CDR3 runs 15 residues. Losses at the gene ends were 3 bases for V and 9 bases for J; bases not matched to a gene: 10. The CDR3 protein is CAISDTKTGGLKAFF. The CDR3 DNA is TGTGCCATCAGTGACACCAAGACAGGGGGCTTAAAAGCTTTCTTT.

This chain links TRBV7-2 with TRBJ2-1; D may be TRBD1 (6 bases). The V end lost 2 bases, the J end lost 10 bases, and 21 bases lay between the germline ends. Germline V gene data show CDR1 as SGHTA and CDR2 as FQGNSA. This CDR3 has 16 residues. This chain's CDR3 is CASSLLGVGAHAEQFF. DNA of the CDR3: TGTGCCAGCAGCTTATTAGGGGTGGGGGCCCACGCGGAGCAGTTCTTC.

The V call is TRBV11-3, the J call TRBJ1-1, with unresolved D. V lost 3 bases and J 0 bases, leaving 8 bases between the germline ends. Germline values: CDR1 SGHNT, CDR2 YENEEA. The CDR3 totals 14 residues. CDR3 coding DNA: TGTGCCAGCAGCTTTAGACGGATGAACACTGAAGCTTTCTTT. This codes for CASSFRRMNTEAFF.

The rearrangement uses TRBV5-1 and TRBJ2-5; D gene ambiguous. Germline lookup yields CDR1 SGHRS and CDR2 YFSETQ. The ends were cut back, 3 bases at V and 0 bases at J, with 6 bases in the middle. The CDR3 totals 13 residues. CDR3 DNA sequence: TGCGCCAGCAGCTACCGAAACCAAGAGACCCAGTACTTC. Translating gives CASSYRNQETQYF.

The genes are TRBV10-3 and TRBJ1-1; D not certain. Trimming took 2 bases from V and 6 from J, leaving 10 bases between them. The CDR3 is made up of 13 amino acids. Germline CDR1 ENHRY, CDR2 SYGVKD. The CDR3: CAISEREFAEAFF. As DNA, the CDR3 is TGTGCCATCAGTGAGCGGGAGTTCGCTGAAGCTTTCTTT.

The V and J genes are TRBV5-1 and TRBJ1-1, with TRBD1 as a possible D gene (6 bases). Germline-derived CDR1 and CDR2 are SGHRS and YFSETQ. This CDR3 comprises 12 residues. Trimming removed 0 bases at V and 11 bases at J, with 11 bases between. The CDR3 loop is CASSLAAGEAFF. DNA for the CDR3: TGCGCCAGCAGCTTGGCGGCAGGGGAGGCTTTCTTT.

The gene calls are TRBV11-2 and TRBJ2-5; 9 nucleotides line up with TRBD2. The junction had 5 bases not matched to a gene; V was cut back by 5 bases and J by 4 bases. Germline loops: CDR1 SGHAT, CDR2 FQNNGV. This CDR3 spans 14 amino acids. The CDR3 DNA sequence: TGTGCCAGCAGCCTAGCGGGATTCGGAGAGACCCAGTACTTC. Its protein product is CASSLAGFGETQYF. Full variable domain (rest looked up from reference TRBV11-2 and TRBJ2-5): EAGVAQSPRYKIIEKRQSVAFWCNPISGHATLYWYQQILGQGPKLLIQFQNNGVVDDSQLPKDRFSAERLKGVDSTLKIQPAKLEDSAVYLCASSLAGFGETQYFGPGTRLLVL.

The chain couples TRBV7-2 to TRBJ2-7; 9 bases agree with TRBD1. Germline-derived CDR1 and CDR2 are SGHTA and FQGNSA. V shed 5 bases, J shed 3 bases, and the junction held 8 bases outside the gene matches. The CDR3 is made up of 15 amino acids. CDR3: CASSLGQGTFYEQYF. The DNA of the CDR3 is TGTGCCAGCAGCCTAGGACAGGGGACATTCTACGAGCAGTACTTC.

The chain uses TRBV29-1 and TRBJ2-1, with unresolved D. Germline V gene sequence: CDR1 SQVTM, CDR2 ANQGSEA. CDR3 length: 11 residues. The germline V and J ends were trimmed by 6 bases and 7 bases, with 10 bases remaining between them. The CDR3, as DNA: TGCAGCGTCCCGGGTGGAAATGAGCAGTTCTTC. Translation: CSVPGGNEQFF.

The chain has TRBV6-5 and TRBJ2-7; 7 bases align to TRBD2. CDR3 length: 14 amino acids. Germline trimming cut 8 bases from V and 3 bases from J; bases unmatched to any gene: 10. Germline CDR1 is MNHEY and CDR2 is SVGAGI. This CDR3 reads CASVGGGPDYEQYF. As DNA, the CDR3 is TGTGCCAGCGTGGGGGGGGGACCAGACTACGAGCAGTACTTC.

V usage is TRBV6-5 and J usage is TRBJ1-5; D not certain. This CDR3 contains 12 residues. Germline V gene sequence: CDR1 MNHEY, CDR2 SVGAGI. The V and J ends lost 8 bases and 3 bases respectively, with 8 bases between them. CDR3 loop: CASHSFNQPQHF. DNA for the CDR3: TGTGCCAGCCACAGCTTCAATCAGCCCCAGCATTTT.

The table lists this clone with a few counts. The CDR3 DNA follows: TGTGCCAGTACCAGACAGAAACAAGAGACCCAGTACTTC. As protein: CASTRQKQETQYF. The V gene is TRBV6-5, the J gene TRBJ2-5; maybe TRBD1 (5 bases). Per the germline V gene, CDR1 is MNHEY and CDR2 is SVGAGI. Trimming cost V 9 bases and J 2 bases, with 13 bases left between them. The CDR3 covers 13 residues.

This chain links TRBV7-9 with TRBJ2-7, with D unresolved. V was trimmed by 5 bases and J by 3 bases, leaving 14 bases between them. The length of the CDR3 is 14 residues. The germline CDR1 and CDR2 sequences are SEHNR and FQNEAQ (reference sequence). The CDR3 DNA follows: TGTGCCAGCAGCCCTGACGGAGTTATCTACGAGCAGTACTTC. Translating gives CASSPDGVIYEQYF.

The chain carries TRBV19 and TRBJ2-4, with D unresolved. The CDR3 is 13 amino acids. CDR1 and CDR2 (germline): LNHDA, SQIVND (reference sequence). The V end was cut by 9 bases, the J end by 8 bases, with 17 bases between. The CDR3 spells CASNDGILDIQYF. The CDR3, as DNA: TGTGCCAGCAACGACGGCATCTTGGACATTCAGTACTTC.